This T cell receptor beta chain derives from a study of blood T cell repertoires in COVID-19. Assay used: immunoSEQ multiplex PCR; TCRdb lists only in-frame clones, some missing. The table shows about 120,000 clones, with 70% to 90% occurring only once. The CDR3 covers 16 residues. The V call is TRBV21-1, the J call TRBJ1-1; no check of the table's D call, TRBD1, against the DNA was made. TRBV21-1 is described as a pseudogene. This TCR was recovered from a man aged 55 to 70 with acute or convalescent COVID-19. Sequenced input: peripheral blood. Here the CDR3 reads CARTSRDRGLSTEAFF. In DNA form, the CDR3 reads TGTGCCAGAACAAGCCGGGACAGGGGATTGAGCACTGAAGCTTTCTTT.